These 25 T cell receptor beta chains originate from one sample sequenced in a study of T cells in tumors after PD-1 blockade. Sequencing was performed with immunoSEQ multiplex PCR; in TCRdb, only in-frame clones are kept and a portion is missing. The repertoire holds about 16,000 clones, roughly 87% seen once, with about 22% in the top ten. The starting material was PBMCs, obtained after anti-PD-1 treatment. The receptor source for this set is a human donor with basal cell carcinoma.

The chain has TRBV20-1 and TRBJ2-5, with 9 bases aligning to TRBD2. Per the germline V gene, CDR1 is DFQATT and CDR2 is SNEGSKA (reference sequence). J was trimmed by 0 bases and V by 3 bases; bases with no gene match: 11. The CDR3 has 17 residues. CDR3 DNA: TGCAGTGCTAGTGCGGACGCAAGCGGGAGGTACCAAGAGACCCAGTACTTC. Translating gives CSASADASGRYQETQYF.

In DNA form, the CDR3 reads TGTGCCAGCAGTTTAGAACAGGTGACAGATACGCAGTATTTT. Amino acid sequence: CASSLEQVTDTQYF. The V and J genes are TRBV27 and TRBJ2-3; D perhaps matches TRBD1 (5 bases). This CDR3 has 14 amino acids. Germline values: CDR1 MNHEY, CDR2 SMNVEV (reference sequence). V shed 2 bases and J shed 3 bases, with 9 bases lying between them.

This clone showed up just a few times. The CDR3 reads CASSDQVETQYF. In DNA, the CDR3 is TGTGCCAGCAGTGACCAGGTGGAGACCCAGTACTTC. The chain recombines TRBV6-1 with TRBJ2-5; D is unclear. V was pared by 3 bases and J by 5 bases, with 7 bases between. This CDR3 is built from 12 residues. Germline V gene lookup returns CDR1 MNHNS and CDR2 SASEGT.

This clone was counted a single time. The gene calls are TRBV5-6 and TRBJ2-1; 10 positions match TRBD2. CDR3 length: 17 residues. The germline CDR1 and CDR2 sequences are SGHDT and YYEEEE. The V segment lost 4 bases and the J segment 6 bases; nucleotides outside the gene matches: 13. CDR3 bases: TGTGCCAGCAGCCCACCAGGCTCAGCGGGGGGGCTCAATGAGCAGTTCTTC. Amino acid sequence: CASSPPGSAGGLNEQFF.

The J gene is TRBJ1-3, the V gene TRBV7-9; D unclear. Germline V lookup: CDR1 SEHNR, CDR2 FQNEAQ (reference sequence). The CDR3 spans 14 residues. V was trimmed by 4 bases and J by 4 bases, leaving 11 bases between them. The CDR3 nucleotides are TGTGCCAGCAGCTCATCGTTTAGAGGAAACACCATATATTTT. Translation: CASSSSFRGNTIYF.

The chain combines TRBV29-1 with TRBJ2-3; D might be TRBD1 (6 bases). The length of the CDR3 is 14 residues. Deletions cut 3 bases from V and 1 base from J, with 11 bases between. In germline, CDR1 is SQVTM, CDR2 ANQGSEA. This chain's CDR3 is CSVDTGYRTDTQYF. CDR3 DNA sequence: TGCAGCGTTGATACAGGGTATCGCACAGATACGCAGTATTTT.

The J gene is TRBJ1-2, the V gene TRBV12-3 or TRBV12-4; D ambiguous. Trimming took 6 bases from V and 4 from J, leaving 12 bases between them. The CDR3 totals 13 residues. The CDR3 reads CASRDTRGYGYTF. DNA of the CDR3: TGTGCCAGCAGGGATACCCGTGGCTATGGCTACACCTTC.

This chain links TRBV4-1 with TRBJ2-1, with unresolved D. The V end lost 0 bases, the J end lost 4 bases, and 13 bases lay between the germline ends. The V gene's germline CDR1 is MGHRA and CDR2 YSYEKL. The length of the CDR3 is 16 residues. Here the CDR3 reads CASSQDFTANYNEQFF. The CDR3 bases are TGCGCCAGCAGCCAAGATTTTACGGCGAATTACAATGAGCAGTTCTTC.

The V call is TRBV2, the J call TRBJ2-7, with 7 bases that match TRBD1. V shed 8 bases, J shed 2 bases, and the junction held 9 bases outside the gene matches. The CDR3 has 14 residues. Per germline, CDR1 SNHLY and CDR2 FYNNEI. The CDR3 sequence: CASSKGAPAYEQYF. DNA for the CDR3: TGTGCCAGCTCAAAGGGGGCACCTGCCTACGAGCAGTACTTC.

This chain connects TRBV5-1 to TRBJ2-1, with 7 bases lining up with TRBD2. Trimming cost V 0 bases and J 5 bases; bases outside gene matches: 5. Germline loops: CDR1 SGHRS, CDR2 YFSETQ. CDR3 length: 15 residues. This CDR3 reads CASSLVSSGNNEQFF. The CDR3 DNA reads TGCGCCAGCAGCTTGGTGTCTAGCGGTAACAATGAGCAGTTCTTC.

The count of this clone is one. The chain links TRBV2 to TRBJ2-1; 8 positions agree with TRBD2. Germline-derived CDR1 and CDR2 are SNHLY and FYNNEI. The CDR3 has 19 amino acids. The CDR3 DNA follows: TGTCCCCGCCGTGACGGGGGGGCGGGGGTGGGGAGCTCCTACAATGAGCAGTTCTTC. This translates into CPRRDGGAGVGSSYNEQFF.

This chain joins TRBV28 and TRBJ1-1; D might be TRBD1 (5 bases). Germline loops: CDR1 MDHEN, CDR2 SYDVKM. The CDR3 length is 14 residues. V was clipped by 2 bases and J by 5 bases, with 12 bases between them. CDR3 sequence (DNA): TGTGCCAGCAGTTTAGTCGGGGGGAGAACTGAAGCTTTCTTT. It encodes CASSLVGGRTEAFF.

The CDR3 DNA reads TGTGCCAGCAGCGCGCAGGATACCTATGGCTACACCTTC. Its translation is CASSAQDTYGYTF. This chain joins TRBV9 and TRBJ1-2; D gene uncertain. The germline gives CDR1 SGDLS, CDR2 YYNGEE. V was clipped by 3 bases and J by 4 bases, with 10 bases between them. The CDR3 is made up of 13 amino acids.

The V call is TRBV5-1, the J call TRBJ2-4; possible D gene TRBD2, 5 bases. V lost 0 bases to trimming and J lost 5 bases, with 6 bases between them. The V gene's germline CDR1 is SGHRS and CDR2 YFSETQ. This CDR3 spans 13 amino acids. For the CDR3, the DNA is TGCGCCAGCAGCTTGGCCGGGGAAAACATTCAGTACTTC. Encoded protein: CASSLAGENIQYF.

On this clone itself: This sample also contains other DNA sequences that code for the same CDR3. The rearrangement joins TRBV2 to TRBJ2-1; tentative D call: TRBD2 (6 bases). The CDR3 covers 19 residues. From germline, CDR1 is SNHLY and CDR2 FYNNEI. V was clipped by 11 bases and J by 0 bases, with 29 bases between them. The CDR3 is CARCDGWARAGSSYNEQFF. In nucleotides, the CDR3 is TGTGCCCGCTGTGATGGGTGGGCGCGGGCGGGGAGCTCCTACAATGAGCAGTTCTTC.

The chain combines TRBV23-1 with TRBJ1-1, with D hard to call. TRBV23-1 is identified as an open reading frame with a role that is uncertain. The CDR3 loop spans 14 amino acids. V dropped 3 bases and J dropped 6 bases, with 14 bases sitting between them. CDR3 bases: TGCGCCAGCAGTCAGTTAGGGATCAGATCTGAAGCTTTCTTT. It yields the protein CASSQLGIRSEAFF.

The CDR3 loop reads CASSFTSGDTQYF. CDR3 DNA: TGTGCCAGCAGTTTTACTAGCGGAGATACGCAGTATTTT. The rearrangement uses TRBV6-4 and TRBJ2-3; TRBD2 aligns across 8 bases. CDR3 length: 13 residues. After removal of 5 bases from V and 5 bases from J, the junction contained 3 bases not matched to a gene. Germline assignment: CDR1 MRHNA and CDR2 SNTAGT.

The chain is built from TRBV7-6 and TRBJ2-7; 11 nucleotides align to TRBD2. The CDR3 totals 15 residues. The V gene end was trimmed by 5 bases and the J gene end by 4 bases; junction bases not matched to a gene: 7. CDR1 and CDR2 (germline): SGHVS, FNYEAQ. The CDR3 sequence is CASSKLAGVRYEQYF. The DNA of the CDR3 is TGTGCCAGCAGCAAACTAGCGGGAGTCCGTTACGAGCAGTACTTC.

The J gene is TRBJ1-1, the V gene TRBV5-1; D possibly corresponds to TRBD1 (5 bases). V was cut by 2 bases and J by 4 bases, with 9 bases left in between. This CDR3 spans 13 amino acids. Germline lookup yields CDR1 SGHRS and CDR2 YFSETQ. The CDR3 loop is CASSLRGGTEAFF. CDR3 in DNA: TGCGCCAGCAGCTTACGTGGGGGCACTGAAGCTTTCTTT.

The rearrangement uses TRBV18 and TRBJ2-2; 7 nucleotides line up with TRBD2. CDR1 is KGHSH, CDR2 LQKENI, per germline. The junction had 8 bases not matched to a gene; V was cut back by 2 bases and J by 5 bases. CDR3 length equals 16 residues. The CDR3 DNA reads as TGTGCCAGCTCACCAGGGGACTACGGAGGGACCGGGGAGCTGTTTTTT. Protein sequence: CASSPGDYGGTGELFF.

This chain joins TRBV7-9 and TRBJ2-1, with D possibly being TRBD1 or TRBD2 (5 bases each). V dropped 4 bases and J dropped 5 bases, with 6 bases sitting between them. The germline V gene has CDR1 SEHNR and CDR2 FQNEAQ (reference sequence). The CDR3 spans 12 residues. In DNA, the CDR3 is TGTGCCAGCAGCTGGGACCACAATGAGCAGTTCTTC. Encoded protein: CASSWDHNEQFF.

This clone has just one count. CDR3: CASSGVGRNYGYTF. The CDR3, as DNA: TGTGCCAGCAGTGGGGTAGGGCGGAACTATGGCTACACCTTC. The chain uses TRBV2 and TRBJ1-2; D is undetermined. The germline V and J ends were trimmed by 4 bases and 2 bases, with 11 bases remaining between them. The CDR3 consists of 14 residues. The V gene's germline CDR1 is SNHLY and CDR2 FYNNEI.

V usage is TRBV5-1 and J usage is TRBJ2-5, with 9 bases fitting TRBD2. Germline CDR1 reads SGHRS; CDR2 reads YFSETQ. The trim removed 2 bases at V and 5 bases at J, leaving 7 bases unmatched. This CDR3 region has 15 residues. The CDR3 DNA reads as TGCGCCAGCAGCTTAGCACTAGCGGGCTTGGAGACCCAGTACTTC. Its protein is CASSLALAGLETQYF.

This clone was seen more than once but under ten times. Other DNA sequences within the sample encode an identical CDR3. The chain joins TRBV2 to TRBJ2-1, with 8 nucleotides matching TRBD2. CDR1 and CDR2 (germline): SNHLY, FYNNEI. The CDR3 spans 19 residues. J was trimmed by 0 bases and V by 11 bases; bases with no gene match: 21. CDR3 sequence reads: CARCYGGAGEGSSYNEQFF. Written as DNA, the CDR3 is TGTGCCCGCTGTTACGGGGGGGCGGGGGAGGGGAGCTCCTACAATGAGCAGTTCTTC.

The chain couples TRBV2 to TRBJ2-7; D not resolved. Trimming shortened V by 4 bases and J by 1 base, and 11 bases separated the two germline ends. This CDR3 contains 14 residues. Germline CDR1 reads SNHLY; CDR2 reads FYNNEI. CDR3 amino acids: CASSGGLQSYEQYF. The CDR3 coding sequence is TGTGCCAGCAGTGGTGGGCTGCAGTCCTACGAGCAGTACTTC.